These T cell receptor beta chains were read from a single sample in a study of blood T cells in healthy people across ages. A single record per CDR3 protein comes from TCRdb applying MiXCR to the 5' RACE reads. The top ten hold roughly 7.7% of the sample, which has 1.4 million to 1.5 million distinct CDR3 sequences, approximately 40% seen once. Sequenced input: blood. Receptors were obtained from a woman under 30 in good health. The conserved cysteine and the conserved F or W are not part of the CDR3 here.

CDR3aa	v_gene	j_gene
SAAGGTGHNEQF	TRBV29-1	TRBJ2-1
ASSDLERGSYEQY	TRBV7-9	TRBJ2-7
ASHPKTGTPYEQY	TRBV27	TRBJ2-7
ASSYAPNTEAF	TRBV6-5	TRBJ1-1
ATSRDLGGGAREQF	TRBV15	TRBJ2-1
ASSFTQGSEQF	TRBV7-9	TRBJ2-1
ASSSPGALTAF	TRBV5-1	TRBJ1-1
SVVMGSNQPQH	TRBV29-1	TRBJ1-5
ASSFPGQGYGYT	TRBV12-3/TRBV12-4	TRBJ1-2
ASSRPYGYT	TRBV12-3/TRBV12-4	TRBJ1-2
SARKGGAASNEKLF	TRBV20-1	TRBJ1-4
ASSPSPGRGDYTDTDTQY	TRBV6-1	TRBJ2-3
ASRRAGGGSYNEQF	TRBV12-3/TRBV12-4	TRBJ2-1
ATSWTGNEQY	TRBV15	TRBJ2-7
ASSPDGGLFTEAF	TRBV7-9	TRBJ1-1
ASSETGQGQEAQY	TRBV25-1	TRBJ2-5
ASGGDRASNQPQH	TRBV2	TRBJ1-5
ASSQEGSGGLDTQY	TRBV4-2	TRBJ2-3
ASDLQETQY	TRBV5-1	TRBJ2-5
ASSQDQGIYRETQY	TRBV4-1	TRBJ2-5
ASSKLSGYGYT	TRBV21-1	TRBJ1-2
ATSRGQGAYEQF	TRBV24-1	TRBJ2-1
ASRGGRRNEQF	TRBV28	TRBJ2-1
SAKGRLAYEQY	TRBV20-1	TRBJ2-7
SVVPGSSYSNQPQH	TRBV29-1	TRBJ1-5
SANDPKADEQF	TRBV20-1	TRBJ2-1
ASRGRAYGYT	TRBV27	TRBJ1-2
ASSWTMVGNEQF	TRBV5-1	TRBJ2-1
ASSQQGASNQPQH	TRBV12-3/TRBV12-4	TRBJ1-5
ASSLSRQKGTDTQY	TRBV5-5	TRBJ2-3
ASRRSLAGVYNEQF	TRBV4-2	TRBJ2-1
ACSLVGTTAF	TRBV7-2	TRBJ1-1
ASSSVLQGEAF	TRBV11-2	TRBJ1-1
ASSVDMGGGYT	TRBV6-1	TRBJ1-2
ASSSAGWGAGETQY	TRBV7-9	.
ASSRGTGNTYEQY	TRBV28	.
ASSPRQASTDTQY	TRBV11-2	TRBJ2-3
SASPGQGTDTQY	TRBV20-1	TRBJ2-3
ASSPTGGNYEQY	TRBV5-6	TRBJ2-7
ASSGQGKANYGYT	TRBV25-1	TRBJ1-2
ASSPRGEGNEQY	TRBV25-1	TRBJ2-7
SALQVGVYNEQF	TRBV20-1	TRBJ2-1